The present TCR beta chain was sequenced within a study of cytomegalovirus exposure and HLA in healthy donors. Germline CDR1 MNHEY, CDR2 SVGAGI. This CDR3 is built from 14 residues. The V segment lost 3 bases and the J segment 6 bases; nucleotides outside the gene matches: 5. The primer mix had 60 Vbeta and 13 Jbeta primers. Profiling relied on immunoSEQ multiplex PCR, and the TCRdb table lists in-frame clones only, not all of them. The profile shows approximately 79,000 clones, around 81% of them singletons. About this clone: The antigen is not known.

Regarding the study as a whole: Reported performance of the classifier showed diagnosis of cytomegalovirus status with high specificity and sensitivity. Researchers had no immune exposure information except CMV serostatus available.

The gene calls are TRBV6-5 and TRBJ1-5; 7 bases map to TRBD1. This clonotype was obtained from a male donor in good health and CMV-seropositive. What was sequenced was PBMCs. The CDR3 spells CASSYSTGTQPQHF. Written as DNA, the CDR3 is TGTGCCAGCAGTTATTCGACAGGGACTCAGCCCCAGCATTTT.